This T cell receptor (beta chain) was recorded in a study of T cells in Graves' hyperthyroidism and ophthalmopathy. This clonotype was recorded a few times. The CDR3 regions of TCR beta were amplified from RNA transcripts. A set of HTBI primers served as the primers for a first-round RT-PCR of the TCR CDR3. Each CDR3 protein is one row after TCRdb ran MiXCR on the multiplex PCR reads. Of some 550,000 distinct CDR3 sequences in the sample, around 15% were seen once. Per the germline V gene, CDR1 is LNHDA and CDR2 is SQIVND (reference sequence). The CDR3 contains 12 residues. V was trimmed by 4 bases and J by 7 bases, leaving 10 bases between them.

The receptor comes from a woman between 40 and 55 years old with Graves' ophthalmopathy. The specimen was blood. The chain has TRBV19 and TRBJ1-1; D uncertain. CDR3 sequence reads: CASSTGILEAFF. CDR3 in DNA: TGTGCCAGTAGTACGGGGATACTTGAAGCTTTCTTT. Filled out from reference TRBV19 and TRBJ1-1, the complete variable domain reads DGGITQSPKYLFRKEGQNVTLSCEQNLNHDAMYWYRQDPGQGLRLIYYSQIVNDFQKGDIAEGYSVSREKKESFPLTVTSAQKNPTAFYLCASSTGILEAFFGQGTRLTVV.